Below, 23 T cell receptor beta chains from the same sample are listed, as sequenced in a study of T cell responses to AZD1222 COVID-19 vaccine. Profiled with immunoSEQ multiplex PCR; TCRdb holds only in-frame clones, not every one. The sample carries around 140,000 clones, 85% recorded once. The sample was peripheral blood, taken 28 days after the second dose of the MenACWY control vaccine. The receptors originated from an adult who received the MenACWY meningococcal vaccine as a control.

Only one count was recorded for this clone. V and J are TRBV24-1 and TRBJ1-1; 7 bases match TRBD1. The CDR3 contains 13 residues. V was pared by 9 bases and J by 0 bases, with 3 bases of the junction left unmatched. Per germline, CDR1 KGHDR and CDR2 SFDVKD. DNA for the CDR3: TGTGCCACCCAGGGACAGCTGAACACTGAAGCTTTCTTT. Its protein is CATQGQLNTEAFF.

The chain employs TRBV27 and TRBJ1-2; D ambiguous. The CDR3 is 15 residues long. Germline values: CDR1 MNHEY, CDR2 SMNVEV (reference sequence). Deletions cut 5 bases from V and 4 bases from J, with 17 bases between. CDR3 sequence reads: CASSRSFNPLYGYTF. The CDR3 DNA sequence: TGTGCCAGCAGTCGAAGCTTCAACCCCCTCTATGGCTACACCTTC.

The CDR3: CAISASTDLGAFF. The DNA for the CDR3 is TGTGCCATCAGTGCCTCCACGGATTTAGGAGCTTTCTTT. The chain combines TRBV10-3 with TRBJ1-1; no reliable D call. V lost 4 bases and J lost 10, with 16 bases in between. The germline gives CDR1 ENHRY, CDR2 SYGVKD. The CDR3 is 13 amino acids.

The chain employs TRBV4-2 and TRBJ1-1; TRBD1 is a possible D gene (5 bases). V was clipped by 4 bases and J by 5 bases, with 14 bases between them. Per the germline V gene, CDR1 is LGHNA and CDR2 is YNFKEQ. The CDR3 contains 14 residues. CDR3: CASSRREGGTEAFF. The CDR3 DNA follows: TGTGCCAGCAGCCGCAGGGAGGGCGGAACTGAAGCTTTCTTT.

The V call is TRBV6-5, the J call TRBJ1-3; perhaps TRBD1 as D (5 bases). There are 14 residues in the CDR3. V was pared by 2 bases and J by 4 bases, with 9 bases between. Germline V gives CDR1 MNHEY, CDR2 SVGAGI. The CDR3 DNA reads TGTGCCAGCAGTTACGGCAGGGCGGGAAACACCATATATTTT. Amino acids: CASSYGRAGNTIYF.

This clone appeared a single time. The gene calls are TRBV19 and TRBJ1-6; D may be TRBD1 (5 bases). CDR1 LNHDA and CDR2 SQIVND come from the germline V gene (reference sequence). The CDR3 is 14 amino acids. Trimming removed 4 bases from V and 5 bases from J, with 9 bases in between. CDR3 loop: CASSKGMDNSPLHF. Here the CDR3 DNA reads TGTGCCAGTAGTAAGGGGATGGATAATTCACCCCTCCACTTT.

This chain links TRBV5-1 with TRBJ1-2; D unresolved. The CDR3 is 15 residues long. Looked up from germline, CDR1 is SGHRS and CDR2 is YFSETQ. V shed 4 bases and J shed 0 bases, with 13 bases lying between them. The CDR3 DNA reads as TGCGCCAGCAGCCAGAATCCTAACTCTAACTATGGCTACACCTTC. Amino acid sequence: CASSQNPNSNYGYTF. The full variable domain, its missing parts supplied by reference TRBV5-1 and TRBJ1-2, is KAGVTQTPRYLIKTRGQQVTLSCSPISGHRSVSWYQQTPGQGLQFLFEYFSETQRNKGNFPGRFSGRQFSNSRSEMNVSTLELGDSALYLCASSQNPNSNYGYTFGSGTRLTVV.

This clone has a single count. J is TRBJ1-1 and V is TRBV27; tentative D call: TRBD1 (5 bases). Germline CDR1 and CDR2: MNHEY and SMNVEV (reference sequence). The CDR3 has 14 amino acids. Trimming took 10 bases from V and 4 from J, leaving 19 bases between them. The CDR3 nucleotides are TGTGCCACACGGCGCAGGGAGGGAGGCACTGAAGCTTTCTTT. It codes for CATRRREGGTEAFF.

The chain combines TRBV29-1 with TRBJ1-1; D gene ambiguous. This CDR3 is 12 amino acids long. Trimming stripped 7 bases from V and 1 base from J, with 10 bases between. The germline V gene has CDR1 SQVTM and CDR2 ANQGSEA. The CDR3 is CSGRTGNTEAFF. CDR3 bases: TGCAGCGGGAGGACGGGGAACACTGAAGCTTTCTTT.

The V and J genes are TRBV2 and TRBJ1-1; 9 bases fit TRBD1. J lost 2 bases, V lost 3 bases, and 4 bases had no gene match. The germline V gene encodes CDR1 SNHLY and CDR2 FYNNEI. CDR3 length: 15 residues. The CDR3 DNA is TGTGCCAGCAGTGATCTGGGACAGGGAAACACTGAAGCTTTCTTT. Amino acids: CASSDLGQGNTEAFF.

The rearrangement links TRBV5-5 to TRBJ1-6; D is unclear. CDR3 length equals 13 residues. The V and J ends lost 2 bases and 6 bases respectively, with 6 bases between them. Germline CDR1 reads SGHKS; CDR2 reads YYEKEE (reference sequence). The CDR3 here is CASSFESNSPLHF. The CDR3 nucleotides read TGTGCCAGCAGCTTCGAGTCTAATTCACCCCTCCACTTT.

V usage is TRBV6-5 and J usage is TRBJ1-3; 7 bases map to TRBD1. With 6 bases clipped from V and 1 base from J, the junction kept 3 bases outside the gene matches. Germline values: CDR1 MNHEY, CDR2 SVGAGI. This CDR3 spans 14 amino acids. The CDR3 spells CASRDRTSGNTIYF. In DNA, the CDR3 is TGTGCCAGCAGGGACAGGACGTCTGGAAACACCATATATTTT.

The V gene is TRBV20-1, the J gene TRBJ1-4, with 7 nucleotides matching TRBD1. The germline gives CDR1 DFQATT, CDR2 SNEGSKA (reference sequence). CDR3 length equals 11 residues. V dropped 4 bases and J dropped 8; count of bases not matched to a gene: 1. The CDR3 coding sequence is TGCAGTGCTACGACAGGGGAAAAACTGTTTTTT. It specifies CSATTGEKLFF.

This clone came up a few times. V is TRBV11-2 and J is TRBJ1-4; D ambiguous. The V gene lost 4 bases and the J gene lost 10 bases, with 13 bases spanning the gap. Per the germline V gene, CDR1 is SGHAT and CDR2 is FQNNGV. This CDR3 is 13 amino acids long. This chain's CDR3 is CASSSTRVRKLFF. The CDR3 DNA reads TGTGCCAGCAGCTCCACGCGCGTACGAAAACTGTTTTTT.

The CDR3 loop reads CASSFGRHNEQFF. Written as DNA, the CDR3 is TGTGCCAGCAGTTTCGGTAGGCACAATGAGCAGTTCTTC. The genes are TRBV12-3 or TRBV12-4 and TRBJ2-1; the D is unclear. The CDR3 length is 13 residues. The V and J ends lost 3 bases and 5 bases respectively, with 8 bases between them.

In its sample, this clone was seen a few times. V and J are TRBV7-2 and TRBJ1-2; D may be TRBD1 (5 bases). This CDR3 region has 13 residues. The germline V and J ends were trimmed by 0 bases and 11 bases, with 13 bases remaining between them. Germline lookup yields CDR1 SGHTA and CDR2 FQGNSA. CDR3 in DNA: TGTGCCAGCAGCTTAGCAGGGGTTGGAACATACACCTTC. It yields the protein CASSLAGVGTYTF.

V usage is TRBV5-4 and J usage is TRBJ2-1, with 11 bases that match TRBD1. The CDR3 is 15 amino acids. Germline assignment: CDR1 SGHNT and CDR2 YYREEE (reference sequence). J was trimmed by 3 bases and V by 3 bases; bases with no gene match: 2. CDR3 in amino acids: CASSWGQGVYNEQFF. CDR3 nucleotide sequence: TGTGCCAGCAGCTGGGGACAGGGGGTCTACAATGAGCAGTTCTTC.

DNA of the CDR3: TGTGCCAGCTCACCCCTTCCCGGCTCTGGAAACACCATATATTTT. Residues: CASSPLPGSGNTIYF. The chain carries TRBV18 and TRBJ1-3; D unresolved. The CDR3 loop spans 15 amino acids. CDR1 is KGHSH and CDR2 is LQKENI in the germline V gene. V was trimmed by 3 bases and J by 0 bases, leaving 9 bases between them.

This clone was observed a handful of times. The V and J genes are TRBV27 and TRBJ1-6; 10 bases align to TRBD1. Unmatched junction bases numbered 1, after V lost 0 bases and J lost 5 bases. Germline CDR1 MNHEY, CDR2 SMNVEV (reference sequence). The CDR3 contains 16 residues. CDR3: CASSLSGQGNNSPLHF. The DNA for the CDR3 is TGTGCCAGCAGTTTATCGGGACAGGGGAATAATTCACCCCTCCACTTT.

CDR3 nucleotides: TGTGCCTGGAATGATAGAACGGATCAGCCCCAGCATTTT. Encoded protein: CAWNDRTDQPQHF. The V call is TRBV30, the J call TRBJ1-5; no reliable D call. V lost 4 bases and J 5 bases, leaving 12 bases between the germline ends. The CDR3 has 13 amino acids. Germline CDR1 and CDR2: GTSNPN and SVGIG (reference sequence).

This chain connects TRBV19 to TRBJ2-3; TRBD2 aligns across 11 bases. Per germline, CDR1 LNHDA and CDR2 SQIVND (reference sequence). This CDR3 has 15 residues. After removal of 3 bases from V and 1 base from J, the junction contained 0 bases not matched to a gene. CDR3: CASSMTSGGTDTQYF. The CDR3 coding sequence is TGTGCCAGTAGTATGACTAGCGGGGGCACAGATACGCAGTATTTT.

The V and J genes are TRBV6-6 and TRBJ2-7; D may be TRBD1 (5 bases). This CDR3 has 15 residues. Germline lookup yields CDR1 MNHNY and CDR2 SVGAGI (reference sequence). Trimming took 11 bases from V and 0 from J, leaving 20 bases between them. The CDR3 loop reads CAPPQGLGDSYEQYV. CDR3 nucleotides: TGTGCCCCGCCCCAAGGGCTAGGGGACTCCTACGAGCAGTACGTC.

This clone has only a few counts. This chain uses TRBV6-1 with TRBJ2-7; D unresolved. The CDR3 has 11 residues. The V and J ends lost 1 base and 4 bases respectively, with 2 bases between them. Per germline, CDR1 MNHNS and CDR2 SASEGT. CDR3 sequence (DNA): TGTGCCAGCAGTGAAGATTACGAGCAGTACTTC. Its translation: CASSEDYEQYF.